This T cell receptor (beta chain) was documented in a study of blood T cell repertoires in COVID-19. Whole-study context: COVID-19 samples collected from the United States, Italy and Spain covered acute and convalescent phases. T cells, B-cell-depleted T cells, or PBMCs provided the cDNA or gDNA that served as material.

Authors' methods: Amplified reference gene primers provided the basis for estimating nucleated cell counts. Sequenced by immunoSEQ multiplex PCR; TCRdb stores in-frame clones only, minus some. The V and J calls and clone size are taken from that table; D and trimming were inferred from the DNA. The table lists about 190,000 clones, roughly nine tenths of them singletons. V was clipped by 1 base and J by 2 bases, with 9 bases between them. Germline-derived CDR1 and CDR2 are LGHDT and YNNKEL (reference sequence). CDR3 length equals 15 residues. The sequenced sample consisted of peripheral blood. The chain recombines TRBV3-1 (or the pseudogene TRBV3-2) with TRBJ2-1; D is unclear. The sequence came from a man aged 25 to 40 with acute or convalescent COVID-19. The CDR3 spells CASSQASAAYNEQFF. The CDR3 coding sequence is TGTGCCAGCAGCCAAGCCAGCGCCGCCTACAATGAGCAGTTCTTC.